The 21 T cell receptor beta chains given below trace back to one sample, sequenced in a study of T cell responses to AZD1222 COVID-19 vaccine. This table comes from immunoSEQ multiplex PCR, and its TCRdb copy is limited to in-frame clones, with some not included. The sample contains around 140,000 clones, about 82% of which appear only once. Sequenced here: peripheral blood, sampled 28 days after the second dose of the MenACWY control vaccine. The receptor source for this set is an adult who received the MenACWY meningococcal vaccine as a control.

The chain joins TRBV19 to TRBJ1-1; D call uncertain. The germline V gene encodes CDR1 LNHDA and CDR2 SQIVND (reference sequence). This CDR3 contains 11 residues. Between the trimmed V and J ends, which lost 8 bases and 3 bases, there was a span of 7 bases. The chain's CDR3 is CASLRYTEAFF. CDR3 nucleotides: TGTGCCAGTTTGAGATACACTGAAGCTTTCTTT.

The rearrangement uses TRBV11-2 and TRBJ2-5; TRBD1 is a possible D gene (6 bases). The CDR3 is made up of 13 amino acids. V lost 6 bases, J lost 5 bases, and 13 bases lay in between. From germline, CDR1 is SGHAT and CDR2 FQNNGV. The CDR3 here is CASSYREWETQYF. CDR3 nucleotide sequence: TGTGCCAGCAGTTACAGGGAGTGGGAGACCCAGTACTTC. The full variable domain, rest sourced from reference TRBV11-2 and TRBJ2-5, is EAGVAQSPRYKIIEKRQSVAFWCNPISGHATLYWYQQILGQGPKLLIQFQNNGVVDDSQLPKDRFSAERLKGVDSTLKIQPAKLEDSAVYLCASSYREWETQYFGPGTRLLVL.

The chain carries TRBV7-7 and TRBJ2-3, with 8 bases that match TRBD2. Trimming took 5 bases from V and 1 from J; bases not matched to a gene: 14. The CDR3 sequence is 18 residues long. Germline loops: CDR1 SSHAT, CDR2 FNYEAQ (reference sequence). The CDR3 bases are TGTGCCAGCAGCCCTTTACTGGGCAGCGGGGGTCGCACAGATACGCAGTATTTT. It codes for CASSPLLGSGGRTDTQYF.

This clone was counted ten times or more. The rearrangement links TRBV29-1 to TRBJ1-2; D call uncertain. V was pared by 6 bases and J by 4 bases, with 9 bases between. The V gene's germline CDR1 is SQVTM and CDR2 ANQGSEA. This CDR3 is built from 11 residues. For the CDR3, the DNA is TGCAGCGTCGGGGAAGTCTATGGCTACACCTTC. It specifies CSVGEVYGYTF. The variable domain in full, with the rest retrieved from reference TRBV29-1 and TRBJ1-2, is SAVISQKPSRDICQRGTSLTIQCQVDSQVTMMFWYRQQPGQSLTLIATANQGSEATYESGFVIDKFPISRPNLTFSTLTVSNMSPEDSSIYLCSVGEVYGYTFGSGTRLTVV.

This chain connects TRBV19 to TRBJ1-4, with no clear D. Per germline, CDR1 LNHDA and CDR2 SQIVND (reference sequence). The CDR3 is 15 residues long. Between the trimmed V and J ends, which lost 6 bases and 7 bases, there was a span of 18 bases. The CDR3 nucleotides are TGTGCCAGTAGCAACCGCCCTGACGGAAGTGAAAAACTGTTTTTT. This codes for CASSNRPDGSEKLFF.

V gene TRBV6-6 combines with J gene TRBJ1-1, with TRBD1 matching 10 bases. V shed 6 bases and J 7 bases; nucleotides not matched to a gene: 8. CDR3 length: 14 residues. Germline-derived CDR1 and CDR2 are MNHNY and SVGAGI (reference sequence). This CDR3 reads CASSRPGQGIEAFF. CDR3 nucleotide sequence: TGTGCCAGCAGCCGACCGGGACAGGGGATTGAAGCTTTCTTT.

The count of this clone is one. This chain connects TRBV9 to TRBJ2-7; the D gene is possibly TRBD2 (6 bases). Germline CDR1 reads SGDLS; CDR2 reads YYNGEE. This CDR3 is built from 16 residues. V lost 3 bases and J lost 0, with 16 bases in between. CDR3 DNA sequence: TGTGCCAGCAGCGCCACATTTCAGGGAGGCTCCTACGAGCAGTACTTC. Residues: CASSATFQGGSYEQYF.

This clone was detected a few times. V gene TRBV10-3 combines with J gene TRBJ2-1, with 10 bases identical to TRBD2. CDR1 is ENHRY and CDR2 is SYGVKD in the germline V gene. The CDR3 spans 16 residues. With 0 bases clipped from V and 9 bases from J, the junction kept 8 bases outside the gene matches. The CDR3 nucleotides are TGTGCCATCAGTGAGTCGATACAGCGGGGGGGCGTTGAGCAGTTCTTC. Translating gives CAISESIQRGGVEQFF.

This chain connects TRBV3-1 (or the pseudogene TRBV3-2) to TRBJ1-1, with D perhaps TRBD1 (6 bases). This CDR3 is built from 13 residues. In germline, CDR1 is LGHDT, CDR2 YNNKEL (reference sequence). Trimming removed 1 base at V and 10 bases at J, with 13 bases between. The CDR3 region is CASSQGDKAGAFF. CDR3 DNA: TGTGCCAGCAGCCAAGGGGACAAAGCTGGAGCTTTCTTT.

V usage is TRBV5-1 and J usage is TRBJ1-4; D ambiguous. With 4 bases removed from V and 8 bases from J, the gap between germline ends came to 9 bases. Germline assignment: CDR1 SGHRS and CDR2 YFSETQ. The CDR3 consists of 12 residues. The CDR3 loop is CASSIVGEKLFF. Here the CDR3 DNA reads TGCGCCAGCAGCATCGTGGGGGAAAAACTGTTTTTT.

The chain has TRBV2 and TRBJ2-2; D is undetermined. The CDR3 has 16 residues. Trimming took off 4 bases at V and 1 base at J, with 13 bases between the two ends. Germline V gene lookup returns CDR1 SNHLY and CDR2 FYNNEI. CDR3 coding DNA: TGTGCCAGCAGTGCCTACAGCCTTTTGAACACCGGGGAGCTGTTTTTT. Translating it yields CASSAYSLLNTGELFF.

The rearrangement uses TRBV5-6 and TRBJ2-1, with TRBD2 matching over 8 bases. The germline CDR1 and CDR2 sequences are SGHDT and YYEEEE. This CDR3 region has 17 residues. The J segment lost 1 base and the V segment lost 0 bases, leaving 6 bases of the junction unmatched. The CDR3 coding sequence is TGTGCCAGCAGCTTGGGGAGACTAGCGTTTTCCTACAATGAGCAGTTCTTC. As protein: CASSLGRLAFSYNEQFF.

The chain recombines TRBV3-1 (or the pseudogene TRBV3-2) with TRBJ1-5, with unresolved D. Germline CDR1 is LGHDT and CDR2 is YNNKEL (reference sequence). Trimming took off 0 bases at V and 5 bases at J, with 11 bases between the two ends. This CDR3 comprises 15 residues. The CDR3, as DNA: TGTGCCAGCAGCCAAGATATAAGGGTGGATCAGCCCCAGCATTTT. This encodes CASSQDIRVDQPQHF.

The chain recombines TRBV27 with TRBJ2-7; 8 positions agree with TRBD1. With V trimmed by 5 bases and J by 5 bases, 11 bases remained unmatched. The CDR3 extends over 15 amino acids. Germline V gene data show CDR1 as MNHEY and CDR2 as SMNVEV (reference sequence). The CDR3 bases are TGTGCCAGCAGTCTCGAGGGCAGGGGGCGCGACGAGCAGTACTTC. Translating it yields CASSLEGRGRDEQYF.

This clone was observed a single time. This chain connects TRBV29-1 to TRBJ1-1; possibly TRBD1 for D (6 bases). There are 15 residues in the CDR3. The germline V and J ends were trimmed by 6 bases and 1 base, with 18 bases remaining between them. Germline V gene data show CDR1 as SQVTM and CDR2 as ANQGSEA. The CDR3: CSVGGSRQTNTEAFF. CDR3 nucleotides: TGCAGCGTGGGGGGCTCGAGACAGACGAACACTGAAGCTTTCTTT.

The chain's CDR3 is CASRIQGAGYEQYF. As DNA, the CDR3 is TGTGCCAGCAGGATACAGGGGGCGGGGTACGAGCAGTACTTC. The chain couples TRBV6-5 to TRBJ2-7; TRBD1 agrees at 9 bases. V was pared by 6 bases and J by 4 bases, with 7 bases of the junction left unmatched. Per the germline V gene, CDR1 is MNHEY and CDR2 is SVGAGI. The CDR3 spans 14 residues.

This clone came up once. The chain recombines TRBV4-3 with TRBJ2-3, with no clear D. Germline CDR1 reads LGHNA; CDR2 reads YSLEER. The V gene lost 0 bases and the J gene lost 9 bases, with 13 bases spanning the gap. The CDR3 is 14 residues long. Here the CDR3 DNA reads TGCGCCAGCAGCCAAGAAGTCCGGGCGGCGACGCAGTATTTT. Its protein is CASSQEVRAATQYF.

This clone was recorded once. This CDR3 is CASSGDRGLFFNQPQHF. DNA for the CDR3: TGTGCCAGCAGTGGGGACAGGGGGCTTTTCTTCAATCAGCCCCAGCATTTT. J is TRBJ1-5 and V is TRBV28; TRBD1 agrees at 12 bases. J gave up 3 bases and V 5 bases, and 8 bases lay outside the gene matches. This CDR3 contains 17 residues. From germline, CDR1 is MDHEN and CDR2 SYDVKM.

V is TRBV7-2 and J is TRBJ2-7; D unresolved. Trimming stripped 1 base from V and 3 bases from J, with 16 bases between. The CDR3 consists of 16 residues. CDR1 and CDR2 (germline): SGHTA, FQGNSA. The CDR3 loop is CASSLDGFKGGYEQYF. CDR3 nucleotide sequence: TGTGCCAGCAGCTTAGACGGGTTTAAGGGTGGCTACGAGCAGTACTTC. The full variable domain, completed using reference TRBV7-2 and TRBJ2-7, is GAGVSQSPSNKVTEKGKDVELRCDPISGHTALYWYRQSLGQGLEFLIYFQGNSAPDKSGLPSDRFSAERTGGSVSTLTIQRTQQEDSAVYLCASSLDGFKGGYEQYFGPGTRLTVT.

This clone was recorded a few times. The chain recombines TRBV27 with TRBJ2-3; TRBD2 matches 9 bases. Germline-derived CDR1 and CDR2 are MNHEY and SMNVEV (reference sequence). V lost 6 bases to trimming and J lost 2 bases; unmatched junction nucleotides: 9. This CDR3 contains 16 residues. CDR3 sequence: CASSPRRGGLTDTQYF. The CDR3 DNA is TGTGCCAGCAGCCCCCGGCGGGGGGGTCTCACAGATACGCAGTATTTT.

In regard to this clone: This sample also contains other DNA sequences that code for the same CDR3. This chain links TRBV5-4 with TRBJ1-4; D is undetermined. The CDR3 consists of 14 residues. V lost 0 bases, J lost 0 bases, and 3 bases lay in between. CDR1 and CDR2 from the germline V gene are SGHNT and YYREEE (reference sequence). The CDR3 sequence: CASSLGATNEKLFF. DNA of the CDR3: TGTGCCAGCAGCTTGGGAGCAACTAATGAAAAACTGTTTTTT.